This TCR beta chain was sequenced in a study of blood T cell repertoires in COVID-19. Participants came from about two dozen US areas, aged about 18 to 95 years. CDR3 length equals 16 residues. Germline CDR1 is SGHAT and CDR2 is FQNNGV. J gave up 1 base and V 4 bases, and 7 bases lay outside the gene matches. Original processing methods: Reference gene primer amplification in the assay estimated nucleated cell counts. Repertoires were generated with immunoSEQ multiplex PCR, while TCRdb's copy carries only in-frame clones and drops some. The DNA gave D and trimming, while V, J and clone size come from that table. The sample lists fewer than 250,000 clones; about 90% were seen once.

J is TRBJ2-1 and V is TRBV11-2; 7 bases map to TRBD2. Sequencing input: PBMCs or T cells enriched from blood (not recorded which). The receptor was isolated from a woman in her twenties or thirties who had been exposed to COVID-19. The CDR3: CASSSGGSRSYNEQFF. CDR3 in DNA: TGTGCCAGCAGCTCGGGCGGGAGTAGGTCCTACAATGAGCAGTTCTTC.